The 18 T cell receptor beta chains reported below all come from one sample, sequenced in a study of CD8 T cells in Susac syndrome. Random hexamers primed reverse transcription of about 0.5 to 1 ug RNA. Each CDR3 protein gets one entry after TCRdb re-called the immunoSEQ multiplex PCR reads with MiXCR. The sample shows roughly 150,000 distinct CDR3 sequences, roughly 94% of them seen only once. Sample: CD4+ T cells from PBMCs. Every receptor here comes from a human donor with multiple sclerosis.

The chain carries TRBV15 and TRBJ1-1; D not resolved. The V end was cut by 1 base, the J end by 1 base, with 7 bases between. Germline V gives CDR1 LNHNV, CDR2 YYDKDF (reference sequence). There are 14 residues in the CDR3. Here the CDR3 reads CATSRAPSNTEAFF. The CDR3, as DNA: TGTGCCACCAGCAGAGCTCCGTCGAACACTGAAGCTTTCTTT.

This clonotype was detected only once. V is TRBV12-3 or TRBV12-4 and J is TRBJ1-1; D remains unclear. The CDR3 contains 12 residues. Deletions cut 6 bases from V and 1 base from J, with 6 bases between. CDR3 sequence: CASRYSNTEAFF. The CDR3 coding sequence is TGTGCCAGCAGATATTCGAACACTGAAGCTTTCTTT.

This clonotype was counted once. The V and J genes are TRBV18 and TRBJ2-2; a weak D match, TRBD1 (7 bases). The ends were cut back, 2 bases at V and 5 bases at J, with 12 bases in the middle. There are 15 residues in the CDR3. The germline V gene has CDR1 KGHSH and CDR2 LQKENI. In nucleotides, the CDR3 is TGTGCCAGCTCACCATTCCCAGGGGGGACCGGGGAGCTGTTTTTT. Translated, it gives CASSPFPGGTGELFF.

This chain links TRBV20-1 with TRBJ1-5; D gene uncertain. V was trimmed by 3 bases and J by 4 bases, leaving 10 bases between them. This CDR3 comprises 13 residues. CDR1 DFQATT and CDR2 SNEGSKA come from the germline V gene (reference sequence). The CDR3 DNA follows: TGCAGTGCTAGTCCCGACACTAATCAGCCCCAGCATTTT. This sequence encodes CSASPDTNQPQHF.

V gene TRBV4-3 combines with J gene TRBJ1-1, with a possible D match to TRBD1 (6 bases). V was pared by 6 bases and J by 3 bases, with 11 bases between. From germline, CDR1 is LGHNA and CDR2 YSLEER. The length of the CDR3 is 13 residues. DNA for the CDR3: TGCGCCAGCAGGGTATCAGGGGACACTGAAGCTTTCTTT. This encodes CASRVSGDTEAFF.

The V gene is TRBV30, the J gene TRBJ1-1; D ambiguous. The CDR3 is 12 residues long. Germline CDR1 GTSNPN, CDR2 SVGIG (reference sequence). V lost 2 bases and J 3 bases, leaving 7 bases between the germline ends. The CDR3, as DNA: TGTGCCTGGAGTCGGGATGACACTGAAGCTTTCTTT. Amino acid sequence: CAWSRDDTEAFF.

This clonotype has a single count. This chain connects TRBV20-1 to TRBJ2-2; D not certain. Trimming left V 4 bases short and J 2 bases short, with 14 bases between. The CDR3 is 15 amino acids. Germline-derived CDR1 and CDR2 are DFQATT and SNEGSKA (reference sequence). The CDR3 DNA reads as TGCAGTGCTACCGTCTCATGGGGTAACACCGGGGAGCTGTTTTTT. This gives the protein CSATVSWGNTGELFF.

The chain joins TRBV20-1 to TRBJ2-2, with TRBD2 matching over 9 bases. Germline V gene data show CDR1 as DFQATT and CDR2 as SNEGSKA (reference sequence). V lost 1 base, J lost 4 bases, and 4 bases stayed unmatched. The CDR3 loop spans 15 amino acids. As DNA, the CDR3 is TGCAGTGCTAGAGGCGGGAGGGCCGGCACCGGGGAGCTGTTTTTT. Protein sequence: CSARGGRAGTGELFF.

V is TRBV9 and J is TRBJ2-7; 8 positions agree with TRBD1. CDR1 and CDR2 from the germline V gene are SGDLS and YYNGEE. Germline trimming cut 0 bases from V and 9 bases from J; bases unmatched to any gene: 8. The CDR3 sequence is 14 residues long. DNA of the CDR3: TGTGCCAGCAGCGTAGGCACCGGACAGGGAGTGCAGTACTTC. It translates to CASSVGTGQGVQYF.

This chain connects TRBV18 to TRBJ2-2; unclear D gene. The germline CDR1 and CDR2 sequences are KGHSH and LQKENI. The CDR3 is made up of 13 amino acids. Between the trimmed V and J ends, which lost 3 bases and 6 bases, there was a span of 8 bases. As DNA, the CDR3 is TGTGCCAGCTCACCCACCGGGTCCGGGGAGCTGTTTTTT. It codes for CASSPTGSGELFF.

V gene TRBV18 combines with J gene TRBJ2-7; D might be TRBD1 (6 bases). The CDR3 covers 14 residues. V lost 4 bases to trimming and J lost 5 bases, with 15 bases between them. Germline V gene lookup returns CDR1 KGHSH and CDR2 LQKENI. CDR3 DNA: TGTGCCAGCTCACACGGGGCACAGGGAAACGAGCAGTACTTC. It yields the protein CASSHGAQGNEQYF.

CDR3 coding DNA: TGTGCCAGCAGCCTGGGACAGGTTACCTACGAGCAGTACTTC. Translated: CASSLGQVTYEQYF. The chain uses TRBV7-2 and TRBJ2-7, with TRBD1 matching 8 bases. This CDR3 is built from 14 residues. CDR1 is SGHTA, CDR2 FQGNSA, per germline. V lost 5 bases and J lost 2; bases outside the gene matches: 5.

The chain combines TRBV2 with TRBJ1-2; D gene unclear. CDR3 length: 12 amino acids. Germline V gene data show CDR1 as SNHLY and CDR2 as FYNNEI. V shed 2 bases and J shed 4 bases, with 5 bases lying between them. This CDR3 is CASSESLYGYTF. As DNA, the CDR3 is TGTGCCAGCAGTGAAAGCCTCTATGGCTACACCTTC.

CDR3 loop: CASMSRGPMNTEAFF. The CDR3 region has the DNA TGTGCCAGCATGTCGCGGGGGCCCATGAACACTGAAGCTTTCTTT. The chain joins TRBV28 to TRBJ1-1, with D perhaps TRBD1 (6 bases). Germline V lookup: CDR1 MDHEN, CDR2 SYDVKM. V was trimmed by 7 bases and J by 0 bases, leaving 15 bases between them. The CDR3 spans 15 residues.

The chain carries TRBV5-1 and TRBJ2-2; 10 bases map to TRBD1. This CDR3 comprises 20 residues. CDR1 is SGHRS, CDR2 YFSETQ, per germline. The junction had 13 bases not matched to a gene; V was cut back by 2 bases and J by 0 bases. This chain's CDR3 is CASSFPRDRGLLTNTGELFF. CDR3 nucleotide sequence: TGCGCCAGCAGCTTCCCCCGGGACAGGGGCCTCCTGACGAACACCGGGGAGCTGTTTTTT.

J is TRBJ1-5 and V is TRBV4-2; D ambiguous. The CDR3 has 17 residues. The V end lost 0 bases, the J end lost 0 bases, and 12 bases lay between the germline ends. Germline loops: CDR1 LGHNA, CDR2 YNFKEQ. The CDR3: CASSQDGSSYSNQPQHF. CDR3 in DNA: TGTGCCAGCAGCCAAGATGGGTCCAGCTATAGCAATCAGCCCCAGCATTTT.

This chain uses TRBV2 with TRBJ1-2; weak D call: TRBD1 (6 bases). The CDR3 is made up of 15 amino acids. Germline V gene lookup returns CDR1 SNHLY and CDR2 FYNNEI. Deletions cut 2 bases from V and 8 bases from J, with 18 bases between. This chain's CDR3 is CASSEQGPGAPGYTF. CDR3 sequence (DNA): TGTGCCAGCAGTGAACAGGGTCCGGGGGCGCCAGGCTACACCTTC.

This chain connects TRBV30 to TRBJ1-1; 7 positions match TRBD1. CDR1 GTSNPN and CDR2 SVGIG come from the germline V gene (reference sequence). This CDR3 spans 15 amino acids. Unmatched junction bases numbered 8, after V lost 2 bases and J lost 2 bases. The chain's CDR3 is CAWSSPGQPNTEAFF. CDR3 sequence (DNA): TGTGCCTGGAGTTCACCGGGACAGCCTAACACTGAAGCTTTCTTT.